Shown below are 27 T cell receptor beta chains from a single sample sequenced in a study of T cells after posttransplantation cyclophosphamide. Assay: immunoSEQ multiplex PCR; the TCRdb copy retains only in-frame clones and omits some. The sample holds about 3,600 clones, about 72% seen once. The sequenced sample was memory CD8+ T cells sorted from blood. The source is a middle-aged man.

The chain joins TRBV10-1 to TRBJ1-2; no definite D call. The CDR3 runs 13 residues. Germline CDR1 and CDR2: WNHNN and SYGVQD (reference sequence). Deletions cut 4 bases from V and 8 bases from J, with 14 bases between. The CDR3 here is CASSAQEPHGYTF. Here the CDR3 DNA reads TGCGCCAGCAGTGCTCAGGAACCCCACGGCTACACCTTC.

This sequence joins TRBV6-1 and TRBJ1-5, with TRBD1 matching 7 bases. Germline V gene data show CDR1 as MNHNS and CDR2 as SASEGT. V shed 1 base and J 4 bases; nucleotides not matched to a gene: 7. There are 16 residues in the CDR3. The DNA of the CDR3 is TGTGCCAGCAGTGAAGTATGGGACAGTTGGAATCAGCCCCAGCATTTT. Its translation is CASSEVWDSWNQPQHF.

This clone was seen a handful of times. V usage is TRBV30 and J usage is TRBJ2-5; 10 positions agree with TRBD1. CDR1 and CDR2 from the germline V gene are GTSNPN and SVGIG (reference sequence). The CDR3 spans 13 residues. The V gene end was trimmed by 8 bases and the J gene end by 3 bases; junction bases not matched to a gene: 6. CDR3 bases: TGTGCCGGTGACAGGGGGCATAAAGAGACCCAGTACTTC. Its translation is CAGDRGHKETQYF.

V is TRBV7-2 and J is TRBJ2-7, with D hard to call. With 5 bases removed from V and 3 bases from J, the gap between germline ends came to 5 bases. CDR1 is SGHTA and CDR2 is FQGNSA in the germline V gene. The CDR3 is 11 residues long. This CDR3 is CASSPNYEQYF. The CDR3 DNA follows: TGTGCCAGCAGCCCCAACTACGAGCAGTACTTC.

This chain uses TRBV5-4 with TRBJ1-1; TRBD1 agrees at 7 bases. This CDR3 contains 15 residues. The V gene end was trimmed by 2 bases and the J gene end by 2 bases; junction bases not matched to a gene: 6. Germline V CDR1 and CDR2: SGHNT, YYREEE (reference sequence). The CDR3 is CASSFQGGDNTEAFF. The CDR3 nucleotides are TGTGCCAGCAGCTTTCAAGGGGGCGATAACACTGAAGCTTTCTTT.

The chain is built from TRBV4-1 and TRBJ1-2, with 7 bases aligning to TRBD1. This CDR3 has 14 amino acids. The germline CDR1 and CDR2 sequences are MGHRA and YSYEKL. J lost 14 bases, V lost 2 bases, and 14 bases had no gene match. CDR3 amino acids: CASSQNTGAIQGTF. As DNA, the CDR3 is TGCGCCAGCAGCCAAAATACAGGGGCCATCCAGGGAACCTTC.

This sequence joins TRBV6-6 and TRBJ1-4; tentative D call: TRBD1 (6 bases). Trimming cost V 10 bases and J 14 bases, with 17 bases left between them. The CDR3 has 11 amino acids. Germline lookup yields CDR1 MNHNY and CDR2 SVGAGI (reference sequence). CDR3 sequence (DNA): TGTGCCATTTACCAACAGGGCTGTCTGTTTTTT. Amino acids: CAIYQQGCLFF.

The chain recombines TRBV5-6 with TRBJ2-1; unclear D gene. V shed 0 bases and J shed 1 base, with 8 bases lying between them. The CDR3 runs to 15 residues. Germline V lookup: CDR1 SGHDT, CDR2 YYEEEE. Written as DNA, the CDR3 is TGTGCCAGCAGCTTGGTGCCAGGATCCTACAATGAGCAGTTCTTC. Protein product: CASSLVPGSYNEQFF.

The chain couples TRBV9 to TRBJ2-2; 8 bases fit TRBD2. The junction had 10 bases not matched to a gene; V was cut back by 3 bases and J by 6 bases. The CDR3 has 16 residues. The germline CDR1 and CDR2 sequences are SGDLS and YYNGEE. This CDR3 reads CASSGDSGIGPGELFF. Here the CDR3 DNA reads TGTGCCAGCAGCGGCGATAGCGGGATAGGGCCCGGGGAGCTGTTTTTT.

This chain joins TRBV2 and TRBJ1-1; no clear D. This CDR3 has 16 residues. V shed 3 bases and J shed 0 bases, with 14 bases lying between them. The germline gives CDR1 SNHLY, CDR2 FYNNEI. This CDR3 reads CASSDPAEYMNTEAFF. The CDR3 DNA reads TGTGCCAGCAGTGATCCTGCCGAATACATGAACACTGAAGCTTTCTTT.

This clone was recorded only once. The V call is TRBV9, the J call TRBJ2-3; D is undetermined. Trimming shortened V by 7 bases and J by 4 bases, and 4 bases separated the two germline ends. Germline lookup yields CDR1 SGDLS and CDR2 YYNGEE. The CDR3 has 10 amino acids. This CDR3 reads CASGADTQYF. The CDR3 coding sequence is TGTGCCAGCGGAGCAGATACGCAGTATTTT.

The chain joins TRBV19 to TRBJ2-1; 15 bases are a match to TRBD2. The CDR3 has 18 residues. V shed 6 bases and J 6 bases; nucleotides not matched to a gene: 12. CDR1 and CDR2 from the germline V gene are LNHDA and SQIVND (reference sequence). The CDR3 DNA reads as TGTGCCAGTAGGAGGGGACTAGCGGGAGGTACAGGGCGCAATGAGCAGTTCTTC. Its protein is CASRRGLAGGTGRNEQFF.

V is TRBV7-2 and J is TRBJ1-6; D is unclear. V lost 3 bases to trimming and J lost 0 bases, with 6 bases between them. Germline CDR1 and CDR2: SGHTA and FQGNSA. The CDR3 extends over 15 amino acids. CDR3 amino acids: CASSFPGSYNSPLHF. Here the CDR3 DNA reads TGTGCCAGCAGCTTTCCGGGCTCCTATAATTCACCCCTCCACTTT.

A note on this clone: At one boundary the junction diverges from the germline segment, which might be a read error. V and J are TRBV10-3 and TRBJ1-2; 7 nucleotides line up with TRBD1. CDR1 and CDR2 (germline): ENHRY, SYGVKD. The CDR3 length is 13 residues. The CDR3 nucleotides are TGTGCCATCAGTGAGTTGGACAGGCTGGGGTACTCCTTC. Amino acids: CAISELDRLGYSF.

This chain uses TRBV5-6 with TRBJ1-5; TRBD1 agrees at 9 bases. The germline V gene encodes CDR1 SGHDT and CDR2 YYEEEE. The length of the CDR3 is 15 residues. The V gene end was trimmed by 3 bases and the J gene end by 5 bases; junction bases not matched to a gene: 6. This CDR3 reads CASSSTGGGDQPQHF. CDR3 coding DNA: TGTGCCAGCAGCTCTACAGGGGGCGGGGATCAGCCCCAGCATTTT.

This chain connects TRBV7-6 to TRBJ2-5; the match to TRBD1 covers 9 bases. From germline, CDR1 is SGHVS and CDR2 FNYEAQ. CDR3 length equals 15 residues. J gave up 4 bases and V 5 bases, and 8 bases lay outside the gene matches. Written as DNA, the CDR3 is TGTGCCAGCAGCCGAACCGGGACAGGGAGAGAGACCCAGTACTTC. It encodes CASSRTGTGRETQYF.

The V gene is TRBV4-2, the J gene TRBJ2-3; D remains unclear. The CDR3 covers 13 residues. Trimming shortened V by 0 bases and J by 11 bases, and 12 bases separated the two germline ends. Germline V gene lookup returns CDR1 LGHNA and CDR2 YNFKEQ. CDR3 loop: CASSQEESLWQYF. CDR3 DNA sequence: TGTGCCAGCAGCCAAGAAGAGTCCTTGTGGCAGTATTTT.

V gene TRBV5-1 combines with J gene TRBJ2-5, with TRBD1 matching 7 bases. The CDR3 runs 14 residues. The germline V gene encodes CDR1 SGHRS and CDR2 YFSETQ. The V gene end was trimmed by 2 bases and the J gene end by 4 bases; junction bases not matched to a gene: 5. CDR3 residues: CASSFDRAGETQYF. The CDR3, as DNA: TGCGCCAGCAGCTTCGACAGGGCGGGAGAGACCCAGTACTTC.

Here the CDR3 reads CASSSDRANYGEQFF. The CDR3 nucleotides read TGTGCCAGCAGCTCAGACAGGGCCAATTACGGTGAGCAGTTCTTC. The V call is TRBV11-2, the J call TRBJ2-1; 7 nucleotides line up with TRBD1. V dropped 4 bases and J dropped 9; count of bases not matched to a gene: 12. Germline V gene lookup returns CDR1 SGHAT and CDR2 FQNNGV. CDR3 length: 15 residues.

As for this clone: Germline is not matched at one junction end, which may reflect a read error. The rearrangement links TRBV5-4 to TRBJ2-1; 8 nucleotides match TRBD2. The CDR3 length is 15 residues. Per the germline V gene, CDR1 is SGHNT and CDR2 is YYREEE (reference sequence). The CDR3 region is CASSSSGSPYDEQFF. In DNA, the CDR3 is TGTGCCAGCAGCTCGAGCGGGAGCCCCTACGATGAGCAGTTCTTC.

This clone was seen a single time. CDR3 nucleotides: TGTGCCATCGCCCATTTGACAGGGGGCAATCAGCCCCAGCATTTT. Its translation is CAIAHLTGGNQPQHF. The genes are TRBV6-1 and TRBJ1-5; 8 bases are a match to TRBD1. V trimming: 10 bases; J trimming: 2 bases; junction bases outside the gene matches: 10. The germline V gene has CDR1 MNHNS and CDR2 SASEGT. The CDR3 has 15 amino acids.

The chain links TRBV5-6 to TRBJ2-7, with TRBD1 matching over 7 bases. V shed 3 bases, J shed 2 bases, and the junction held 8 bases outside the gene matches. The CDR3 covers 15 residues. Germline V gene lookup returns CDR1 SGHDT and CDR2 YYEEEE. The CDR3 DNA reads TGTGCCAGCAGCTCTCACAGGGGTCTTGCCTACGAGCAGTACTTC. It codes for CASSSHRGLAYEQYF.

The rearrangement uses TRBV11-2 and TRBJ1-1; D not resolved. This CDR3 has 14 residues. Germline V gives CDR1 SGHAT, CDR2 FQNNGV. V gave up 10 bases and J gave up 4 bases, with 19 bases separating them. The CDR3 bases are TGTGCCACCTCGACCGGCGGATGGAGCACTGAAGCTTTCTTT. Encoded protein: CATSTGGWSTEAFF. The full variable domain, in which reference TRBV11-2 and TRBJ1-1 provide the parts outside the CDR3, is EAGVAQSPRYKIIEKRQSVAFWCNPISGHATLYWYQQILGQGPKLLIQFQNNGVVDDSQLPKDRFSAERLKGVDSTLKIQPAKLEDSAVYLCATSTGGWSTEAFFGQGTRLTVV.

This rearrangement joins TRBV7-6 to TRBJ2-3; 9 bases are a match to TRBD2. Germline lookup yields CDR1 SGHVS and CDR2 FNYEAQ. The CDR3 contains 16 residues. Trimming cost V 6 bases and J 0 bases; bases outside gene matches: 7. CDR3 bases: TGTGCCAGCAGTTCAACTAGCGGGCTCAGCACAGATACGCAGTATTTT. Amino acids: CASSSTSGLSTDTQYF. The variable domain in full, with the rest retrieved from reference TRBV7-6 and TRBJ2-3, is GAGVSQSPRYKVTKRGQDVALRCDPISGHVSLYWYRQALGQGPEFLTYFNYEAQQDKSGLPNDRFSAERPEGSISTLTIQRTEQRDSAMYRCASSSTSGLSTDTQYFGPGTRLTVL.

This chain links TRBV28 with TRBJ1-5, with 9 bases fitting TRBD1. Germline V gene data show CDR1 as MDHEN and CDR2 as SYDVKM. This CDR3 contains 18 residues. Trimming cost V 3 bases and J 6 bases; bases outside gene matches: 15. The CDR3 region is CASSFNEGQGDRGQPQHF. As DNA, the CDR3 is TGTGCCAGCAGTTTTAACGAGGGACAGGGAGATCGCGGTCAGCCCCAGCATTTT.

This chain joins TRBV19 and TRBJ1-4, with unresolved D. The CDR3 spans 16 residues. Germline-derived CDR1 and CDR2 are LNHDA and SQIVND (reference sequence). Trimming shortened V by 1 base and J by 0 bases, and 9 bases separated the two germline ends. The CDR3 nucleotides read TGTGCCAGTAGTATAGTACTACTTGCAACTAATGAAAAACTGTTTTTT. It specifies CASSIVLLATNEKLFF.

This clone was observed a few times. The chain combines TRBV21-1 with TRBJ1-4; no DNA check was done on the table's D call, TRBD1. TRBV21-1 is tagged as a pseudogene. The CDR3 sequence is 19 residues long. The chain's CDR3 is CASDHYGDRASTEVEKLFF. DNA of the CDR3: TGTGCCAGCGACCATTATGGGGACAGGGCCTCAACCGAGGTTGAAAAACTGTTTTTT.